This note documents a single T cell receptor (beta chain) sequence. V gave up 4 bases and J gave up 6 bases; unmatched junction bases: 7. CDR1 is KGHSH, CDR2 LQKENI, per germline. This CDR3 has 15 amino acids. The data derive from a study of T cell responses to AZD1222 COVID-19 vaccine. The assay was immunoSEQ multiplex PCR, and TCRdb's table has in-frame clones only and misses some. The table records approximately 90,000 clones, about 87% of them present only once. The sequence was collected from an adult in good health. The chain combines TRBV18 with TRBJ1-5, with 9 bases that match TRBD1. The material sequenced was peripheral blood, taken on day 0 of AZD1222 vaccination. The CDR3 loop is CASSRTGEVGQPQHF. The CDR3 coding sequence is TGTGCCAGCTCACGGACAGGGGAGGTGGGTCAGCCCCAGCATTTT.